One and the same sample provided the 3 T cell receptor beta chains below, sequenced in a study of patients and donors after allogeneic stem cell transplantation (dated by TCRdb to between 2020 and 2021). The library was obtained by RT-PCR. TCRdb shows the sequencer as NextSeq 550. The public reads were reprocessed in TCRdb via fastp at Q25 and MiXCR, keeping in-frame beta chains. Entries are consolidated by CDR3 protein sequence, retaining the most common genes and DNA. This sample has hundreds of thousands of distinct CDR3 sequences in its table, and 16% of those were observed once. The ten largest clones capture 6% to 8% of the sample. Input material: blood, either unsorted or a sorted T cell fraction (not recorded which). All receptors derive from a human donor who was either an allogeneic HSCT recipient or a stem cell or donor lymphocyte infusion donor (not recorded which). It is not recorded whose cells these are; they may come from a transplant donor.

The chain employs TRBV18 and TRBJ2-1; 9 nucleotides agree with TRBD1. The CDR3 has 19 amino acids. J gave up 3 bases and V 2 bases, and 14 bases lay outside the gene matches. CDR1 is KGHSH, CDR2 LQKENI, per germline. The CDR3: CASSPMNRGRNQFYNEQFF. The CDR3 DNA sequence: TGTGCCAGCTCACCAATGAACAGGGGGCGCAATCAGTTCTACAATGAGCAGTTCTTC.

This clonotype showed up just a few times. The chain joins TRBV2 to TRBJ2-7, with 7 bases lining up with TRBD2. Germline CDR1 and CDR2: SNHLY and FYNNEI. Germline trimming cut 0 bases from V and 4 bases from J; bases unmatched to any gene: 3. The length of the CDR3 is 14 residues. The CDR3 is CASSEALGGYEQYF. The CDR3 region has the DNA TGTGCCAGCAGTGAAGCGCTCGGGGGGTACGAGCAGTACTTC.

This clonotype was observed a handful of times. In DNA form, the CDR3 reads TGTGCCAGCAGTCTGAACGGTGATAGGTATACGCAGTATTTT. Encoded protein: CASSLNGDRYTQYF. The chain carries TRBV7-2 and TRBJ2-3; D unresolved. Trimming removed 6 bases at V and 7 bases at J, with 17 bases between. CDR3 length: 14 residues. The germline CDR1 and CDR2 sequences are SGHTA and FQGNSA.